The clone carrying this T cell receptor (beta chain) has at least ten counts. This specimen belongs to a study of regulatory T cells in long-lasting Graves disease. The ends lost 1 base at V and 9 bases at J; junction bases unmatched: 2. CDR3 length: 13 residues. Germline V CDR1 and CDR2: DFQATT, SNEGSKA (reference sequence). Indicated time point: newly diagnosed GD, antithyroid drugs for less than 3 months. Extracted PBMC RNA gave rise to the TCR library. The authors drew about 9 milliliters of peripheral blood into EDTA tubes. Sequencing libraries for TCR beta were prepared with iRepertoire HTBI primers and Arm-PCR of CDR3 regions. TCRdb reprocessed the multiplex PCR reads via MiXCR and lists one record per CDR3 protein. The table records over 200,000 distinct CDR3 sequences, about 18% of them present only once. These data also formed part of another study, on T cells in Graves' hyperthyroidism and ophthalmopathy. From that study: Newly diagnosed hyperthyroidism patients aged 18 to 65 years had disease lasting under 2 months.

The receptor was isolated from a woman in her twenties or thirties with Graves disease. The material was peripheral blood mononuclear cells (PBMCs), obtained at new diagnosis, from a patient treated with antithyroid drugs. The V gene is TRBV20-1, the J gene TRBJ1-6; 8 bases line up with TRBD1. The CDR3 DNA reads TGCAGTGCTAGAGTCGGACAGGGTTCACCCCTCCACTTT. It encodes CSARVGQGSPLHF.